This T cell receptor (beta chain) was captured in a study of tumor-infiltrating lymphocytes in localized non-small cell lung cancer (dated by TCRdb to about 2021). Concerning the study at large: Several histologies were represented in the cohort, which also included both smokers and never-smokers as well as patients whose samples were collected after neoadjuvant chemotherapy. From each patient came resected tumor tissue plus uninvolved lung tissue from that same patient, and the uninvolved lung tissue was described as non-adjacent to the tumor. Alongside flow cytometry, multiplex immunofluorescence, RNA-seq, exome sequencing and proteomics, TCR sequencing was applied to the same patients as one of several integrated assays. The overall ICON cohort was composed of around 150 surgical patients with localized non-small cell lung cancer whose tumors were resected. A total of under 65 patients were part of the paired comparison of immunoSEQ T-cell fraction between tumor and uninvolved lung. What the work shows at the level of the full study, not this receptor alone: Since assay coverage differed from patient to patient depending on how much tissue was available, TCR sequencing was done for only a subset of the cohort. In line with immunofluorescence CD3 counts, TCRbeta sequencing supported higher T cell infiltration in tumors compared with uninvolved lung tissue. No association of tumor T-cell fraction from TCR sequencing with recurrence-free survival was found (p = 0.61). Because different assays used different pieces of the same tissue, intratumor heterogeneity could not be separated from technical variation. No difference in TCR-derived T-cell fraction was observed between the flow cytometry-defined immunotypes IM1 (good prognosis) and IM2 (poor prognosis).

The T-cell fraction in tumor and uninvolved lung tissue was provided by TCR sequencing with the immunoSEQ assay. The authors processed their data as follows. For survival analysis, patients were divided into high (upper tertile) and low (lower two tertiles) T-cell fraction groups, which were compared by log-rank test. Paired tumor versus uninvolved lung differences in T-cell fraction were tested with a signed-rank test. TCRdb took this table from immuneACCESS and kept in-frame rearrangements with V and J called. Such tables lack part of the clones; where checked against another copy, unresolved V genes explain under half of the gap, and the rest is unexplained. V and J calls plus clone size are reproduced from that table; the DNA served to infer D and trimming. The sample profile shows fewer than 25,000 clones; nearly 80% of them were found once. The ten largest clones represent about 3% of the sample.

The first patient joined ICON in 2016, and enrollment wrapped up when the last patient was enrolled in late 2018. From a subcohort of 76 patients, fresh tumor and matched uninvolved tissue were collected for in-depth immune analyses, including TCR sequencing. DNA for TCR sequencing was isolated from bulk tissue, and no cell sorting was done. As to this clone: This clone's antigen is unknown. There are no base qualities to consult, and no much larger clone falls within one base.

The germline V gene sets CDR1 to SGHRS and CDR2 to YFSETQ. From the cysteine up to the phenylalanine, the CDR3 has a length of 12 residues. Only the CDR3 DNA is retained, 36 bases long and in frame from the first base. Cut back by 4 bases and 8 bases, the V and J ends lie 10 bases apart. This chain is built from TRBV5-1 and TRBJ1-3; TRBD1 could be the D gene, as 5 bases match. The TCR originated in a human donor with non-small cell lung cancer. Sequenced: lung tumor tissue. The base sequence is TGCGCCAGCAGCCATTCGGGGGACACCATATATTTT. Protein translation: CASSHSGDTIYF.